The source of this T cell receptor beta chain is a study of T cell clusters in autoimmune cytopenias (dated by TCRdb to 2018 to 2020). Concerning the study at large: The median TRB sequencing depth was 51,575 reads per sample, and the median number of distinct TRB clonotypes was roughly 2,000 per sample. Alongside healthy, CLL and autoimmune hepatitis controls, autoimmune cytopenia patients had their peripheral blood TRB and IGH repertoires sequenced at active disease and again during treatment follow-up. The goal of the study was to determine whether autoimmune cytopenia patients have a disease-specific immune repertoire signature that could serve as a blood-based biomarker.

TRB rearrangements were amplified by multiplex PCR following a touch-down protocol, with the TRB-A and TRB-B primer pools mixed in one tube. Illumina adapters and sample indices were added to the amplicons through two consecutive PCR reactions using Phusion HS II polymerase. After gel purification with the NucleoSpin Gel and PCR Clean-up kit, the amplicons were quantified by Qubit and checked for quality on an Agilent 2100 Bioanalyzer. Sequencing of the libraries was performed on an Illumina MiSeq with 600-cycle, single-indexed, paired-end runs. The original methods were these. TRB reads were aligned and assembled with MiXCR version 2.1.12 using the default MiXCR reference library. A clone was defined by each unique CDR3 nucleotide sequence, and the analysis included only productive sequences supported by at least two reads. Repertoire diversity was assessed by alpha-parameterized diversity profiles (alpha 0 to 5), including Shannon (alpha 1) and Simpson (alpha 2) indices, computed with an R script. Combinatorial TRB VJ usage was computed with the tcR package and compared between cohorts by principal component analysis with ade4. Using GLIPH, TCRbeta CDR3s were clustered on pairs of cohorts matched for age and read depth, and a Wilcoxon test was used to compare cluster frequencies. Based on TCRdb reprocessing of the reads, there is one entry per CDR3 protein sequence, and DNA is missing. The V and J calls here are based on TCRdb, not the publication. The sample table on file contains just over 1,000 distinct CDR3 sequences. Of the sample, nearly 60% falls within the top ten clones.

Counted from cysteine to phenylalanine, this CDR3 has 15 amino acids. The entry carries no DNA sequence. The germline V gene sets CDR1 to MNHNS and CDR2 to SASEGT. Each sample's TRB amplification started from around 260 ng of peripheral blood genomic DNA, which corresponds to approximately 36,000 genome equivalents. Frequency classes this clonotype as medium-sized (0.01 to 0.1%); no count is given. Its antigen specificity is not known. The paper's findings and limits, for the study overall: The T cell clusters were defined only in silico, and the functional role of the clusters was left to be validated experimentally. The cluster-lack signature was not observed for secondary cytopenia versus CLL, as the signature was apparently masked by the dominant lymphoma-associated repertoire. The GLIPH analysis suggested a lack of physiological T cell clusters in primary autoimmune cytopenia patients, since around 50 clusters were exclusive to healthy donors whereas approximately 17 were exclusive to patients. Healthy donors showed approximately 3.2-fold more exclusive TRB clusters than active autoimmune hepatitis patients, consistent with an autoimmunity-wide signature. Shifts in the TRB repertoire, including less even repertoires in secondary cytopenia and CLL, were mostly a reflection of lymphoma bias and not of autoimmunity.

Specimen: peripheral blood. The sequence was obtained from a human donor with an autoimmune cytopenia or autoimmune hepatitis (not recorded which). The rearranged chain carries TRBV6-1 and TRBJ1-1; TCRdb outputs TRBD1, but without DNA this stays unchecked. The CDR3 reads CASMTGGAGNTEAFF.